The T cell receptor (beta chain) under discussion was sequenced for a study of blood T cell dynamics during melanoma immunotherapy. Only in-frame clones appear in the TCRdb table, and some are missing; sequencing was by immunoSEQ multiplex PCR. The sample has approximately 13,000 clones; roughly 89% are singletons. With 3 bases clipped from V and 5 bases from J, the junction kept 6 bases outside the gene matches. The CDR3 is 14 amino acids. The germline CDR1 and CDR2 sequences are LNHDA and SQIVND (reference sequence). Time point of the sample: pre-treatment baseline. Apart from a couple of fast progressors, RECIST 1.1 response was judged 12 weeks post-infusion. Patients had no prior systemic cancer treatment, immunosuppressants or other active cancers.

The rearrangement links TRBV19 to TRBJ2-5; TRBD1 matches at 7 bases. The input for sequencing was blood, taken from a patient treated with checkpoint blockade. The receptor comes from a human donor with melanoma. The CDR3 loop is CASSISTGVETQYF. In nucleotides, the CDR3 is TGTGCCAGTAGTATCAGTACAGGGGTTGAGACCCAGTACTTC.